The 18 T cell receptor beta chains given below trace back to one sample, sequenced in a study of blood T cell repertoires in COVID-19 (dated by TCRdb to the early 2020s). Libraries came from the immunoSEQ multiplex PCR assay. In its TCRdb copy, this immuneACCESS table keeps in-frame sequences only and misses some clones. Where compared with another copy, unresolved V genes explain less than half of these, and the others have no known cause. The sample table contains about 70,000 clones; only one count was recorded for approximately 86% of them. Less than 15% of the sample is held by the ten biggest clonotypes. Sample: peripheral blood. The receptors derive from a human donor in a cohort sampled during active COVID-19.

This chain links TRBV5-1 with TRBJ2-3; weak D call: TRBD2 (5 bases). V gave up 4 bases and J gave up 1 base, with 10 bases separating them. This CDR3 has 14 residues. Per the germline V gene, CDR1 is SGHRS and CDR2 is YFSETQ. CDR3 DNA: TGCGCCAGCAGCGGCGGGCGGGGCACAGATACGCAGTATTTT. Translated, it gives CASSGGRGTDTQYF. The full variable domain, in which reference TRBV5-1 and TRBJ2-3 provide the parts outside the CDR3, is KAGVTQTPRYLIKTRGQQVTLSCSPISGHRSVSWYQQTPGQGLQFLFEYFSETQRNKGNFPGRFSGRQFSNSRSEMNVSTLELGDSALYLCASSGGRGTDTQYFGPGTRLTVL.

The rearrangement joins TRBV30 to TRBJ2-3; D is unresolved. Deletions cut 0 bases from V and 0 bases from J, with 10 bases between. The CDR3 covers 15 residues. Germline values: CDR1 GTSNPN, CDR2 SVGIG (reference sequence). Here the CDR3 reads CAWSVGATSTDTQYF. The CDR3 region has the DNA TGTGCCTGGAGTGTAGGAGCGACTAGCACAGATACGCAGTATTTT.

This chain uses TRBV18 with TRBJ2-3, with 13 bases aligning to TRBD2. The CDR3 has 17 amino acids. Trimming took 3 bases from V and 2 from J; bases not matched to a gene: 5. CDR1 is KGHSH and CDR2 is LQKENI in the germline V gene. In DNA form, the CDR3 reads TGTGCCAGCTCACCGACTAGCGGGGGGACATCCACAGATACGCAGTATTTT. Translated: CASSPTSGGTSTDTQYF.

The V gene is TRBV11-2, the J gene TRBJ2-1; D is perhaps TRBD1 (5 bases). This CDR3 is 14 amino acids long. V lost 1 base and J 8 bases, leaving 12 bases between the germline ends. CDR1 and CDR2 (germline): SGHAT, FQNNGV. CDR3 nucleotide sequence: TGTGCCAGCAGCTTAGGTCGAGCAGGGTATGAGCAGTTCTTC. This encodes CASSLGRAGYEQFF.

The chain uses TRBV7-2 and TRBJ2-7; 10 nucleotides line up with TRBD2. The trim removed 3 bases at V and 3 bases at J, leaving 8 bases unmatched. Germline V gene sequence: CDR1 SGHTA, CDR2 FQGNSA. The CDR3 totals 16 residues. In DNA, the CDR3 is TGTGCCAGCAGCTTCCAACCCCCTAGCGGGGGCTACGAGCAGTACTTC. Translated: CASSFQPPSGGYEQYF.

This clone was found once. V is TRBV5-6 and J is TRBJ2-3, with TRBD1 matching 7 bases. J lost 4 bases, V lost 3 bases, and 5 bases had no gene match. CDR1 SGHDT and CDR2 YYEEEE come from the germline V gene. CDR3 length: 14 amino acids. The CDR3 region is CASSSWDSPDTQYF. The CDR3 bases are TGTGCCAGCAGCTCCTGGGACAGTCCAGATACGCAGTATTTT.

The genes are TRBV3-1 (or the pseudogene TRBV3-2) and TRBJ2-1; 12 nucleotides agree with TRBD2. The CDR3 is 16 amino acids. V lost 4 bases and J lost 5; bases outside the gene matches: 6. Germline V gives CDR1 LGHDT, CDR2 YNNKEL (reference sequence). Here the CDR3 reads CASSPYTSGGHNEQFF. For the CDR3, the DNA is TGTGCCAGCAGCCCCTACACTAGCGGGGGGCACAATGAGCAGTTCTTC.

The V gene is TRBV5-1, the J gene TRBJ1-1; 9 bases align to TRBD1. The CDR3 covers 16 residues. CDR1 is SGHRS, CDR2 YFSETQ, per germline. J lost 7 bases, V lost 5 bases, and 15 bases had no gene match. The CDR3 reads CASRLGTGPGLGEAFF. In nucleotides, the CDR3 is TGCGCCAGCAGACTAGGGACAGGGCCCGGATTAGGTGAAGCTTTCTTT.

The rearrangement uses TRBV2 and TRBJ1-2; maybe TRBD1 (5 bases). The CDR3 spans 13 residues. Trimming shortened V by 7 bases and J by 4 bases, and 13 bases separated the two germline ends. In germline, CDR1 is SNHLY, CDR2 FYNNEI. The CDR3 region is CASTPDGAYGYTF. CDR3 nucleotide sequence: TGTGCCAGCACCCCGGATGGGGCCTATGGCTACACCTTC.

The genes are TRBV23-1 and TRBJ2-1; 7 positions match TRBD1. TRBV23-1 is sorted into the ORF group, with uncertain function. The CDR3 loop spans 17 amino acids. Germline trimming cut 1 base from V and 5 bases from J; bases unmatched to any gene: 11. Here the CDR3 DNA reads TGCGCCAGCAGTCAATATGCGAAACAGGGGCAACACAATGAGCAGTTCTTC. Its protein product is CASSQYAKQGQHNEQFF.

The chain combines TRBV5-4 with TRBJ2-2, with 14 bases identical to TRBD2. The CDR3 spans 20 residues. Trimming removed 4 bases from V and 1 base from J; junction bases left unmatched: 12. Germline CDR1 is SGHNT and CDR2 is YYREEE (reference sequence). The CDR3 DNA follows: TGTGCCAGCAGCCAGACTAGCGGGGGGGGCAATAGCTTGAACACCGGGGAGCTGTTTTTT. Protein sequence: CASSQTSGGGNSLNTGELFF. Using reference TRBV5-4 and TRBJ2-2 for the parts outside the CDR3, the full variable domain is ETGVTQSPTHLIKTRGQQVTLRCSSQSGHNTVSWYQQALGQGPQFIFQYYREEENGRGNFPPRFSGLQFPNYSSELNVNALELDDSALYLCASSQTSGGGNSLNTGELFFGEGSRLTVL.

This clone was detected once. The genes are TRBV11-2 and TRBJ1-3, with 9 bases fitting TRBD1. The CDR3 length is 14 residues. The germline CDR1 and CDR2 sequences are SGHAT and FQNNGV. The trim removed 4 bases at V and 4 bases at J, leaving 2 bases unmatched. The CDR3 sequence is CASSWGTGGNTIYF. Here the CDR3 DNA reads TGTGCCAGCAGCTGGGGGACAGGGGGAAACACCATATATTTT.

This rearrangement joins TRBV5-4 to TRBJ2-3, with TRBD2 identical over 11 bases. The germline V gene encodes CDR1 SGHNT and CDR2 YYREEE (reference sequence). After removal of 4 bases from V and 6 bases from J, the junction contained 13 bases not matched to a gene. This CDR3 contains 17 residues. CDR3 DNA sequence: TGTGCCAGCAGCCCTATAGCGGGGGGGCGAGGGACGGATACGCAGTATTTT. This translates into CASSPIAGGRGTDTQYF.

The chain recombines TRBV7-2 with TRBJ2-7; D is perhaps TRBD1 (6 bases). Trimming took off 5 bases at V and 4 bases at J, with 24 bases between the two ends. From germline, CDR1 is SGHTA and CDR2 FQGNSA. This CDR3 has 17 amino acids. The CDR3 loop reads CASSPSTGTHEGYEQYF. The CDR3 DNA reads as TGTGCCAGCAGCCCATCCACGGGGACACACGAAGGGTACGAGCAGTACTTC.

CDR3 residues: CASSLNRQGATEKLFF. CDR3 DNA sequence: TGTGCCAGCAGCTTAAATCGGCAGGGGGCGACTGAAAAACTGTTTTTT. The chain carries TRBV7-9 and TRBJ1-4, with 8 bases lining up with TRBD1. With 2 bases clipped from V and 7 bases from J, the junction kept 9 bases outside the gene matches. Germline CDR1 is SEHNR and CDR2 is FQNEAQ (reference sequence). The CDR3 length is 16 residues.

The gene calls are TRBV12-1 and TRBJ2-1; the DNA was not compared with TRBD2, the D call given in the table. TRBV12-1 is termed a pseudogene. This CDR3 spans 15 amino acids. CDR3 DNA sequence: TGTGCCAGCATCCAAAGGACTAGTCGGTACAATGAGCAGTTCTTC. It yields the protein CASIQRTSRYNEQFF.

This chain uses TRBV9 with TRBJ2-3, with TRBD2 matching 12 bases. There are 14 residues in the CDR3. Unmatched junction bases numbered 2, after V lost 3 bases and J lost 6 bases. CDR1 is SGDLS and CDR2 is YYNGEE in the germline V gene. CDR3 region: CASSATSGGDTQYF. The DNA for the CDR3 is TGTGCCAGCAGCGCGACTAGCGGGGGTGATACGCAGTATTTT. The whole variable domain, remainder taken from reference TRBV9 and TRBJ2-3, is DSGVTQTPKHLITATGQRVTLRCSPRSGDLSVYWYQQSLDQGLQFLIQYYNGEERAKGNILERFSAQQFPDLHSELNLSSLELGDSALYFCASSATSGGDTQYFGPGTRLTVL.

The chain combines TRBV12-3 or TRBV12-4 with TRBJ2-7; D is possibly TRBD1 (6 bases). This CDR3 is built from 12 residues. V shed 2 bases and J shed 4 bases, with 6 bases lying between them. CDR3 nucleotide sequence: TGTGCCAGCAGTTTAAGGGGGTACGAGCAGTACTTC. As protein: CASSLRGYEQYF.